This T cell receptor (beta chain) was recovered during a study of blood T cell repertoires in COVID-19. In the study overall: Sites in the United States, Italy and Spain provided acute and convalescent COVID-19 samples. PBMCs, B-cell-depleted T cells, or T cells were the source of the cDNA or gDNA that made up the material.

This CDR3 comprises 15 residues. Germline loops: CDR1 LGHNA, CDR2 YNFKEQ. V lost 4 bases to trimming and J lost 3 bases; unmatched junction nucleotides: 6. There are a few counts of this clone. In the authors' workflow: How many nucleated cells were present was estimated from reference gene primer amplification. Sequencing was performed with immunoSEQ multiplex PCR; in TCRdb, only in-frame clones are kept and a portion is missing. The V and J calls and clone size were taken over from that table, and D and trimming were inferred from the DNA. Here the sample spans roughly 70,000 clones, about nine tenths being singletons.

The rearrangement links TRBV4-2 to TRBJ1-5; 7 positions agree with TRBD1. The TCR was taken from a man in his fifties with active COVID-19. The sequenced sample was peripheral blood. The CDR3 reads CASSLRQGDNQPQHF. The CDR3 bases are TGTGCCAGCAGCCTTCGACAGGGTGACAATCAGCCCCAGCATTTT.